A single T cell receptor beta chain is shown here with its context. Profiling relied on immunoSEQ multiplex PCR, and the TCRdb table lists in-frame clones only, not all of them. The data contain 720,000 or so clones, 80% to 90% of them singletons. This record belongs to a study of shared T cell receptors in the human thymus. Looked up from germline, CDR1 is SGHDT and CDR2 is YYEEEE. The CDR3 runs 14 residues. V dropped 1 base and J dropped 6 bases, with 11 bases sitting between them. This same sample was also part of a study on human thymus T cells.

The sequence was obtained from a girl in the first two years of life with a congenital heart defect. Input material: thymocytes. This sequence joins TRBV5-6 and TRBJ1-5; no clear D gene. CDR3: CASSLRGVGQPQHF. CDR3 in DNA: TGTGCCAGCAGCTTGAGAGGAGTAGGTCAGCCCCAGCATTTT.